What follows is one T cell receptor beta chain and its context. With 5 bases removed from V and 4 bases from J, the gap between germline ends came to 17 bases. Germline CDR1 reads MDHEN; CDR2 reads SYDVKM. The CDR3 contains 15 residues. This sample was taken from a study of cytomegalovirus exposure and HLA in healthy donors. The PCR used 60 Vbeta and 13 Jbeta primers. TCRdb keeps only in-frame clones here, not all; method: immunoSEQ multiplex PCR. Counted here are 100,000 or so clones, more than 75% occurring once; the ten biggest clones make up around 5.3%. This TCR was recovered from a man aged 30-40 years in good health and CMV-seropositive. This chain links TRBV28 with TRBJ1-2; D unclear. Sequenced: PBMCs. CDR3 sequence reads: CASSAFREVSYGYTF. Written as DNA, the CDR3 is TGTGCCAGCAGTGCCTTTCGAGAGGTATCCTATGGCTACACCTTC.